This TCR beta chain was sequenced for a study of T cells in Graves' hyperthyroidism and ophthalmopathy. Amplified TCR beta CDR3 regions derived from RNA transcripts. The HTBI primer set drove a first-round RT-PCR of the TCR CDR3. TCRdb called the multiplex PCR reads again in MiXCR, with one record for every CDR3 protein. The repertoire holds 250,000 to 300,000 distinct CDR3 sequences, with less than 20% as singletons. Study observations and caveats: From stable hyperthyroidism, ophthalmopathy was set apart by a 13 V-J model.

A Clinical Activity Score of at least 3, a NOSPECS grade of at least 4 and a duration under 3 months were recorded in the ophthalmopathy patients. Fresh peripheral blood, approximately 10 ml, yielded the PBMCs. The germline V gene encodes CDR1 MNHGY and CDR2 SVAAGI. The CDR3 is 12 residues long. The V end lost 4 bases, the J end lost 7 bases, and 11 bases lay between the germline ends. Details on this clonotype: Its antigen is still unknown.

The sequence was obtained from a man between 50 and 59 years old with Graves' ophthalmopathy. Material: blood. The chain joins TRBV6-9 to TRBJ2-7; D is perhaps TRBD1 (6 bases). The CDR3 nucleotides read TGTGCCAGCAGTTCGCAGGGGCGGGAGCAGTACTTC. This encodes CASSSQGREQYF.